This T cell receptor (beta chain) was recorded in a study of OX40 agonist ivuxolimab in advanced cancers. Turning to the study itself: The diagnoses of dose-escalation patients were hepatocellular carcinoma, melanoma, renal cell or head and neck cancer. Participants, roughly 80% male, averaged about 56 years of age, ranging from roughly 23 to 80.

TCRdb's copy holds only in-frame clones and misses some; the assay was immunoSEQ multiplex PCR. The sample includes about 51,000 clones, roughly 80% of them seen just once. General study points: Expanded clones were, on average, more numerous among CD8+ T cells than CD4+. The study observed clonal expansion of CD4+ and CD8+ blood T cells by week 6 at 0.1 to 3.0 mg/kg.

With regard to this clone: The target antigen is unknown.

This TCR derives from an adult with an advanced solid tumor such as melanoma, head and neck, liver or kidney cancer. The sample here was CD4+ or CD8+ T cells sorted from blood, taken in a trial of the OX40 agonist ivuxolimab.

CDR3 in amino acids: CASSIGTPSNQPQHF. Written as DNA, the CDR3 is TGTGCCAGTAGTATCGGCACCCCTAGCAATCAGCCCCAGCATTTT. This rearrangement joins TRBV19 to TRBJ1-5; D remains unclear. CDR3 length equals 15 residues. In germline, CDR1 is LNHDA, CDR2 SQIVND (reference sequence). V lost 3 bases to trimming and J lost 0 bases, with 9 bases between them.